The 30 T cell receptor beta chains below all came from one sample that was sequenced in a study of T cell responses to AZD1222 COVID-19 vaccine. The method was immunoSEQ multiplex PCR; TCRdb's version includes in-frame clones alone and lacks a portion of them. This table holds around 130,000 clones, around 90% found once. The source was peripheral blood, collected 28 days after the second dose of the MenACWY control vaccine. All receptors derive from an adult who received the MenACWY meningococcal vaccine as a control.

This clone was picked up one time. This chain joins TRBV11-2 and TRBJ2-7; perhaps TRBD2 as D (5 bases). CDR1 and CDR2 (germline): SGHAT, FQNNGV. The CDR3 runs to 12 residues. The V end was cut by 6 bases, the J end by 3 bases, with 9 bases between. The CDR3 nucleotides read TGTGCCAGCAGACGGGGAGTCTACGAGCAGTACTTC. It yields the protein CASRRGVYEQYF.

The gene calls are TRBV6-5 and TRBJ2-1; the D gene is possibly TRBD2 (5 bases). V lost 4 bases to trimming and J lost 5 bases, with 12 bases between them. Germline V lookup: CDR1 MNHEY, CDR2 SVGAGI. The CDR3 runs 14 residues. Here the CDR3 reads CASSSRGTHNEQFF. The CDR3 nucleotides are TGTGCCAGCAGTTCCCGGGGAACGCACAATGAGCAGTTCTTC.

CDR3 residues: CASNKRDQPQHF. CDR3 nucleotide sequence: TGTGCCAGCAACAAGCGGGATCAGCCCCAGCATTTT. The rearrangement uses TRBV12-3 or TRBV12-4 and TRBJ1-5; D is unclear. V was shortened by 7 bases and J by 5 bases, with 9 bases between the two germline ends. The CDR3 totals 12 residues.

The genes are TRBV5-5 and TRBJ1-2; no reliable D call. The ends were cut back, 2 bases at V and 9 bases at J, with 14 bases in the middle. CDR3 length equals 13 residues. The V gene's germline CDR1 is SGHKS and CDR2 YYEKEE (reference sequence). The CDR3 sequence: CASSLGLRPSYTF. As DNA, the CDR3 is TGTGCCAGCAGCTTAGGACTCCGACCAAGCTACACCTTC. Filled out from reference TRBV5-5 and TRBJ1-2, the complete variable domain reads DAGVTQSPTHLIKTRGQQVTLRCSPISGHKSVSWYQQVLGQGPQFIFQYYEKEERGRGNFPDRFSARQFPNYSSELNVNALLLGDSALYLCASSLGLRPSYTFGSGTRLTVV.

This sequence joins TRBV7-3 and TRBJ2-3, with 8 positions matching TRBD2. V trimming: 5 bases; J trimming: 0 bases; junction bases outside the gene matches: 10. The germline CDR1 and CDR2 sequences are SGHTA and FQGTGA. The CDR3 has 17 amino acids. CDR3 DNA: TGTGCCAGCAGCGAGATAGCGGGAAGTTCTAGCACAGATACGCAGTATTTT. Translation gives CASSEIAGSSSTDTQYF.

This CDR3 is CASSSSHGEGYGYTF. The CDR3 DNA sequence: TGTGCCAGCAGTTCCTCCCACGGGGAAGGCTATGGCTACACCTTC. V is TRBV28 and J is TRBJ1-2; D is uncertain. The CDR3 contains 15 residues. Germline CDR1 and CDR2: MDHEN and SYDVKM. Deletions cut 4 bases from V and 4 bases from J, with 16 bases between.

The rearrangement joins TRBV7-9 to TRBJ1-1; D remains ambiguous. CDR3 length: 13 amino acids. The V gene's germline CDR1 is SEHNR and CDR2 FQNEAQ (reference sequence). Trimming left V 1 base short and J 6 bases short, with 9 bases between. CDR3 region: CASSLVGGAEAFF. Here the CDR3 DNA reads TGTGCCAGCAGCTTAGTAGGTGGGGCTGAAGCTTTCTTT. Together with reference TRBV7-9 and TRBJ1-1, the CDR3 gives the full variable domain: DTGVSQNPRHKITKRGQNVTFRCDPISEHNRLYWYRQTLGQGPEFLTYFQNEAQLEKSRLLSDRFSAERPKGSFSTLEIQRTEQGDSAMYLCASSLVGGAEAFFGQGTRLTVV.

The sample holds a few counts of this clone. Within the sample, other DNA sequences also encode this same CDR3. The gene calls are TRBV6-6 and TRBJ1-6; 11 bases align to TRBD1. Germline trimming cut 6 bases from V and 10 bases from J; bases unmatched to any gene: 5. Germline V gives CDR1 MNHNY, CDR2 SVGAGI (reference sequence). The CDR3 runs to 14 residues. CDR3 amino acids: CASRPGQGDSPLHF. In DNA, the CDR3 is TGTGCCAGCAGACCGGGACAGGGGGACTCACCCCTCCACTTT.

The gene calls are TRBV12-3 or TRBV12-4 and TRBJ1-2, with D possibly being TRBD1 (6 bases). The CDR3 is made up of 13 amino acids. V shed 5 bases and J shed 2 bases, with 9 bases lying between them. The CDR3 DNA reads as TGTGCCAGCAGTCAAGGACAGAACTATGGCTACACCTTC. Its protein product is CASSQGQNYGYTF.

The rearrangement uses TRBV6-5 and TRBJ1-1; no reliable D call. Trimming removed 2 bases from V and 3 bases from J, with 10 bases in between. The length of the CDR3 is 14 residues. Per the germline V gene, CDR1 is MNHEY and CDR2 is SVGAGI. CDR3 sequence: CASSYQPPDTEAFF. The DNA of the CDR3 is TGTGCCAGCAGTTACCAACCCCCGGACACTGAAGCTTTCTTT.

The V call is TRBV2, the J call TRBJ2-7; 8 bases are shared with TRBD1. CDR1 SNHLY and CDR2 FYNNEI come from the germline V gene. The CDR3 has 13 amino acids. V trimming: 10 bases; J trimming: 6 bases; junction bases outside the gene matches: 11. The CDR3 nucleotides read TGTGCCACCAGGGGGCAGGGGACGGCCGAGCAGTACTTC. Encoded protein: CATRGQGTAEQYF.

The table lists this clone with a count of one. V and J are TRBV18 and TRBJ2-5, with a tentative D call TRBD1 (6 bases). In germline, CDR1 is KGHSH, CDR2 LQKENI. The CDR3 totals 16 residues. The V end was cut by 0 bases, the J end by 7 bases, with 18 bases between. The DNA of the CDR3 is TGTGCCAGCTCACCACCGGGAAGGGATAGGACAGTGACCCAGTACTTC. As protein: CASSPPGRDRTVTQYF.

The V gene is TRBV5-4, the J gene TRBJ1-5; TRBD1 matches at 8 bases. The CDR3 consists of 17 residues. V was clipped by 0 bases and J by 2 bases; unmatched bases: 7. Germline V CDR1 and CDR2: SGHNT, YYREEE (reference sequence). The CDR3: CASSLGPTGGGNQPQHF. The CDR3 DNA is TGTGCCAGCAGCTTGGGGCCAACAGGGGGTGGCAATCAGCCCCAGCATTTT.

This chain connects TRBV19 to TRBJ2-7, with D perhaps TRBD1 (6 bases). Germline-derived CDR1 and CDR2 are LNHDA and SQIVND (reference sequence). The CDR3 loop spans 15 amino acids. Trimming removed 3 bases at V and 0 bases at J, with 12 bases between. Here the CDR3 reads CASSMRGSSSYEQYF. CDR3 nucleotide sequence: TGTGCCAGTAGTATGAGGGGGTCTTCCTCCTACGAGCAGTACTTC.

This clone was found once. Other DNA sequences in this sample translate to the same CDR3. This CDR3 is CASSQPTGELFF. The CDR3 DNA reads TGTGCCAGCAGCCAACCTACCGGGGAGCTGTTTTTT. The gene calls are TRBV4-2 and TRBJ2-2; the D is unclear. CDR1 and CDR2 (germline): LGHNA, YNFKEQ. V dropped 2 bases and J dropped 5 bases, with 3 bases sitting between them. CDR3 length: 12 amino acids.

This clone was picked up one time. V and J are TRBV6-5 and TRBJ2-2, with 7 bases identical to TRBD2. From germline, CDR1 is MNHEY and CDR2 SVGAGI. This CDR3 spans 14 amino acids. Trimming cost V 8 bases and J 2 bases; bases outside gene matches: 5. CDR3 nucleotides: TGTGCCAGCTGCCTAGCGGTAAACACCGGGGAGCTGTTTTTT. It is translated as CASCLAVNTGELFF.

V gene TRBV6-2 or TRBV6-3 combines with J gene TRBJ1-6, with D possibly TRBD1 on 6 matching bases. V lost 2 bases to trimming and J lost 7 bases, with 15 bases between them. CDR1 and CDR2 from the germline V gene are MNHEY and SVGEGT. This CDR3 has 16 amino acids. Here the CDR3 reads CASSYPRDKPNSPLHF. CDR3 DNA: TGTGCCAGCAGTTACCCCCGGGACAAGCCCAATTCACCCCTCCACTTT.

The rearrangement joins TRBV19 to TRBJ1-2; D gene ambiguous. Trimming left V 10 bases short and J 5 bases short, with 20 bases between. There are 14 residues in the CDR3. Looked up from germline, CDR1 is LNHDA and CDR2 is SQIVND (reference sequence). The CDR3 nucleotides read TGTGCCACCAAAACCTCGGGATTTGATTATGGCTACACCTTC. It translates to CATKTSGFDYGYTF.

The J gene is TRBJ1-4, the V gene TRBV28; D gene uncertain. The CDR3 extends over 14 amino acids. The germline V gene encodes CDR1 MDHEN and CDR2 SYDVKM. V was shortened by 5 bases and J by 4 bases, with 11 bases between the two germline ends. This CDR3 is CASSQPYGNEKLFF. The CDR3 DNA follows: TGTGCCAGCAGTCAGCCCTACGGTAATGAAAAACTGTTTTTT. Filled out from reference TRBV28 and TRBJ1-4, the complete variable domain reads DVKVTQSSRYLVKRTGEKVFLECVQDMDHENMFWYRQDPGLGLRLIYFSYDVKMKEKGDIPEGYSVSREKKERFSLILESASTNQTSMYLCASSQPYGNEKLFFGSGTQLSVL.

V usage is TRBV7-8 and J usage is TRBJ2-5; possibly TRBD1 for D (5 bases). The CDR3 contains 15 residues. Deletions cut 0 bases from V and 2 bases from J, with 10 bases between. CDR1 and CDR2 (germline): SGHVS, FQNEAQ. Here the CDR3 DNA reads TGTGCCAGCAGCTTAGCAGGGGTTGGACAAGAGACCCAGTACTTC. Amino acid sequence: CASSLAGVGQETQYF.

This clone was recorded once. This sequence joins TRBV6-6 and TRBJ1-3; D unclear. CDR1 and CDR2 (germline): MNHNY, SVGAGI (reference sequence). V was clipped by 5 bases and J by 3 bases, with 5 bases between them. The CDR3 contains 12 residues. In nucleotides, the CDR3 is TGTGCCAGCAGTGCTAGTGGAAACACCATATATTTT. It encodes CASSASGNTIYF.

The chain combines TRBV6-5 with TRBJ1-1, with D perhaps matching TRBD1 (5 bases). The ends were cut back, 2 bases at V and 8 bases at J, with 9 bases in the middle. CDR1 and CDR2 from the germline V gene are MNHEY and SVGAGI. The CDR3 totals 12 residues. The CDR3 DNA sequence: TGTGCCAGCAGTTACCTTCGGGGGGAAGCTTTCTTT. Protein: CASSYLRGEAFF.

This chain joins TRBV3-1 (or the pseudogene TRBV3-2) and TRBJ2-7; the D is unclear. This CDR3 spans 14 amino acids. Germline V lookup: CDR1 LGHDT, CDR2 YNNKEL (reference sequence). With 5 bases removed from V and 5 bases from J, the gap between germline ends came to 16 bases. CDR3 sequence (DNA): TGTGCCAGCAGCAGAAGTTCCACGCGCCACGAGCAGTACTTC. Translation gives CASSRSSTRHEQYF.

DNA for the CDR3: TGTGCCTGGAGTGTAAAGGATAATCAGCCCCAGCATTTT. Translating gives CAWSVKDNQPQHF. This chain links TRBV30 with TRBJ1-5, with unresolved D. V lost 0 bases and J 4 bases, leaving 7 bases between the germline ends. Germline-derived CDR1 and CDR2 are GTSNPN and SVGIG (reference sequence). This CDR3 has 13 residues.

The rearrangement uses TRBV5-5 and TRBJ2-3; no clear D gene. Trimming took 4 bases from V and 3 from J, leaving 9 bases between them. The CDR3 is 13 amino acids. Per germline, CDR1 SGHKS and CDR2 YYEKEE (reference sequence). The chain's CDR3 is CASSLSRTDTQYF. CDR3 DNA: TGTGCCAGCAGCCTCTCCCGAACAGATACGCAGTATTTT. The variable domain in full, with the rest retrieved from reference TRBV5-5 and TRBJ2-3, is DAGVTQSPTHLIKTRGQQVTLRCSPISGHKSVSWYQQVLGQGPQFIFQYYEKEERGRGNFPDRFSARQFPNYSSELNVNALLLGDSALYLCASSLSRTDTQYFGPGTRLTVL.

This chain connects TRBV19 to TRBJ1-5, with 9 positions matching TRBD1. Trimming at V came to 8 bases and at J to 3 bases, leaving 8 bases not matched to a gene. Germline CDR1 LNHDA, CDR2 SQIVND (reference sequence). This CDR3 comprises 15 residues. CDR3 loop: CASRTGGALNQPQHF. CDR3 sequence (DNA): TGTGCCAGTCGTACAGGGGGCGCCCTCAATCAGCCCCAGCATTTT.

The rearrangement joins TRBV5-1 to TRBJ2-1; no definite D call. The V end lost 0 bases, the J end lost 3 bases, and 10 bases lay between the germline ends. The CDR3 consists of 15 residues. CDR1 and CDR2 (germline): SGHRS, YFSETQ. CDR3 bases: TGCGCCAGCAGCTTGGAAAGCGAATACTACAATGAGCAGTTCTTC. Translation: CASSLESEYYNEQFF.

This clone came up once. This sequence joins TRBV7-9 and TRBJ2-5; a weak D match, TRBD1 (6 bases). The ends were cut back, 5 bases at V and 1 base at J, with 11 bases in the middle. Germline V gene data show CDR1 as SEHNR and CDR2 as FQNEAQ (reference sequence). The CDR3 covers 14 residues. In DNA form, the CDR3 reads TGTGCCAGCAGCATTGGACAGATCCAAGAGACCCAGTACTTC. Its translation: CASSIGQIQETQYF.

The CDR3 is CASSLALQGAEAFF. The DNA of the CDR3 is TGTGCCAGCAGTTTGGCGCTACAGGGGGCTGAAGCTTTCTTT. The chain joins TRBV28 to TRBJ1-1, with 8 bases that match TRBD1. CDR3 length: 14 residues. Germline CDR1 MDHEN, CDR2 SYDVKM. J lost 6 bases, V lost 3 bases, and 6 bases had no gene match.

The J gene is TRBJ2-3, the V gene TRBV19; 7 bases map to TRBD1. The CDR3 has 17 residues. Germline V gene sequence: CDR1 LNHDA, CDR2 SQIVND (reference sequence). Trimming took 3 bases from V and 3 from J; bases not matched to a gene: 12. CDR3 nucleotides: TGTGCCAGTAGTATGGCCCTACAGGGGCTTCTGACAGATACGCAGTATTTT. It yields the protein CASSMALQGLLTDTQYF.